This entry lists 9 T cell receptor beta chains sequenced from one sample in a study of naive and memory T cell subsets. The beta constant-region primer was an equimolar mix of two oligonucleotides covering TRBC1 and TRBC2. Four rounds of PCR amplified the ligated cDNA using nested alpha and beta constant-region primers plus SP2. Via MiXCR, TCRdb re-called the UMI-ligation and nested PCR reads, giving one row per CDR3 protein. The sample lists 95,000 to 150,000 distinct CDR3 sequences; 36% were seen once. Sequences were obtained from central memory CD4+ T cells from blood. These receptors originate from a human donor in good health.

The rearrangement uses TRBV5-5 and TRBJ1-2; tentative D call: TRBD1 (5 bases). The CDR3 is 15 residues long. The V gene's germline CDR1 is SGHKS and CDR2 YYEKEE (reference sequence). Trimming left V 1 base short and J 1 base short, with 11 bases between. CDR3 DNA sequence: TGTGCCAGCAGCTTGAAAGCCCAGGGTAACTATGGCTACACCTTC. Translating gives CASSLKAQGNYGYTF.

V gene TRBV6-5 combines with J gene TRBJ2-1; D ambiguous. CDR1 is MNHEY and CDR2 is SVGAGI in the germline V gene. This CDR3 is 11 amino acids long. Trimming left V 9 bases short and J 4 bases short, with 7 bases between. The CDR3 nucleotides read TGTGCCAGTGAGTGGTACAATGAGCAGTTCTTC. Its protein is CASEWYNEQFF.

The rearrangement joins TRBV20-1 to TRBJ2-1; 7 bases map to TRBD2. Germline CDR1 and CDR2: DFQATT and SNEGSKA (reference sequence). J lost 4 bases, V lost 0 bases, and 15 bases had no gene match. The length of the CDR3 is 18 residues. The CDR3 loop is CSARDSKRTSGKYNEQFF. The DNA for the CDR3 is TGCAGTGCTAGAGATTCCAAAAGAACGAGCGGGAAGTACAATGAGCAGTTCTTC.

The gene calls are TRBV2 and TRBJ1-5; possibly TRBD1 for D (5 bases). Trimming removed 6 bases from V and 4 bases from J, with 7 bases in between. The germline gives CDR1 SNHLY, CDR2 FYNNEI. The CDR3 contains 12 residues. The CDR3 is CASRDNNQPQHF. Here the CDR3 DNA reads TGTGCCAGCAGGGACAATAATCAGCCCCAGCATTTT.

This clonotype was counted between two and nine times. The genes are TRBV24-1 and TRBJ2-1, with 9 bases aligning to TRBD1. CDR1 is KGHDR, CDR2 SFDVKD, per germline. V lost 7 bases, J lost 4 bases, and 10 bases stayed unmatched. CDR3 size: 16 residues. CDR3 bases: TGTGCCACCAGCGCGAACAGGGGGCGTATGTACAATGAGCAGTTCTTC. It is translated as CATSANRGRMYNEQFF.

The CDR3 DNA sequence: TGTGCCAGCAGTTTAGAGCCCGGGGAGCTGTTTTTT. It specifies CASSLEPGELFF. The gene calls are TRBV28 and TRBJ2-2; D unresolved. This CDR3 has 12 residues. Trimming pared 2 bases from V and 6 bases from J, leaving 4 bases between. CDR1 is MDHEN, CDR2 SYDVKM, per germline.

The table lists this clonotype with a few counts. The chain joins TRBV20-1 to TRBJ2-7; possible D gene TRBD1, 5 bases. This CDR3 comprises 13 residues. The germline V gene encodes CDR1 DFQATT and CDR2 SNEGSKA (reference sequence). Deletions cut 3 bases from V and 0 bases from J, with 9 bases between. The CDR3 DNA reads as TGCAGTGCTAGTGACAGCAGCTCCTACGAGCAGTACTTC. Translation gives CSASDSSSYEQYF.

The genes are TRBV28 and TRBJ2-1; 14 bases map to TRBD2. Germline assignment: CDR1 MDHEN and CDR2 SYDVKM. J was trimmed by 8 bases and V by 6 bases; bases with no gene match: 6. The CDR3 totals 15 residues. CDR3 sequence: CASSLGTSGSDEQFF. CDR3 nucleotides: TGTGCCAGCAGCCTAGGGACTAGCGGGAGTGATGAGCAGTTCTTC.

The chain couples TRBV13 to TRBJ2-1, with no clear D. V lost 0 bases and J lost 7, with 7 bases in between. There are 13 residues in the CDR3. CDR1 and CDR2 from the germline V gene are PRHDT and FYEKMQ (reference sequence). For the CDR3, the DNA is TGTGCCAGCAGCTTAGGTCCAATGAATGAGCAGTTCTTC. It encodes CASSLGPMNEQFF.